Sequencing of this TCR beta chain was carried out in a study of radiotherapy plus CTLA-4 blockade in lung cancer. Using immunoSEQ multiplex PCR, the repertoire was profiled, and TCRdb retains in-frame clones only, with some absent. The table shows more than 80,000 clones, with around 85% occurring only once. Trimming took 5 bases from V and 5 from J; bases not matched to a gene: 6. Per germline, CDR1 SGHRS and CDR2 YFSETQ. The CDR3 is made up of 14 amino acids. In regard to this clone: What it recognizes is unknown.

General study findings and limits: Radiotherapy with ipilimumab was followed by blood expansion of tumor-derived clones. How blood T cell clones changed early, along with interferon-beta, reportedly forecast response best.

Those patients who had chemo-refractory metastatic non-small-cell lung cancer were given focal radiation along with CTLA-4 blockade through ipilimumab. This specimen was peripheral blood, taken from a patient treated with radiotherapy plus ipilimumab. The chain joins TRBV5-1 to TRBJ1-1; TRBD1 matches at 10 bases. The sequence derives from a human donor with non-small cell lung cancer that progressed on radiotherapy plus ipilimumab. Some clones in this sample may be carry-over from other donors' samples. The chain's CDR3 is CASRKDRGSTEAFF. The CDR3 nucleotides read TGCGCCAGCAGAAAGGACAGGGGGAGTACTGAAGCTTTCTTT.